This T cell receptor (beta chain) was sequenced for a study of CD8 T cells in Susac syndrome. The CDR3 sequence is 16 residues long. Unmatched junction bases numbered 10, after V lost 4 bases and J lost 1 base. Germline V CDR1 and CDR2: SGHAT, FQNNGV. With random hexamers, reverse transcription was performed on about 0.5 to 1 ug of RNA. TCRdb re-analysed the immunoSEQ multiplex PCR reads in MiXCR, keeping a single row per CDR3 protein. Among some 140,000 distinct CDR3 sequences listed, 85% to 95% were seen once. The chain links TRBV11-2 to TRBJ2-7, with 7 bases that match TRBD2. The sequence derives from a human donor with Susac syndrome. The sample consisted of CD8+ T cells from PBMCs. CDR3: CASSSREGLLSYEQYF. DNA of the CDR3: TGTGCCAGCAGCTCGAGGGAGGGACTACTTTCCTACGAGCAGTACTTC.